In this sample, the clone carrying this T cell receptor (beta chain) turned up many times. The target antigen is unknown. This sample is drawn from a study of T cell repertoires in cytomegalovirus infection. On the study more broadly: Public signatures in TCR beta pointed to CMV infection and matching HLA type.

The CDR3 is made up of 12 amino acids. Per the germline V gene, CDR1 is MNHEY and CDR2 is SVGEGT. The V end lost 5 bases, the J end lost 10 bases, and 12 bases lay between the germline ends. TCRdb ran MiXCR on the reads and lists one entry per CDR3 protein. Seen here are about 530,000 distinct CDR3 sequences, 26% observed once, and the top ten hold approximately 13%. Study results and limitations: Summed frequency of shared TCR beta families picked out CMV carriers who also had the relevant HLA. Dominating the ex vivo response were HLA-C-restricted CMV-specific TCR beta clonotypes.

J is TRBJ2-1 and V is TRBV6-2 or TRBV6-3; D is possibly TRBD1 (5 bases). This receptor was obtained from a human donor in good health (CMV status not recorded). Some clones in this sample may be carry-over from other donors' samples. The source material was PBMCs. CDR3 in amino acids: CASSRPQGEQFF. The CDR3 DNA is TGTGCCAGCAGTCGCCCTCAGGGAGAGCAGTTCTTC.